This T cell receptor (beta chain) was sequenced during a study of T cells in Graves' hyperthyroidism and ophthalmopathy. Broader study findings: Ophthalmopathy was predicted by the model a median of 6.5 months ahead of onset.

A word on this clonotype: Its target is unknown.

The CDR3 contains 12 residues. Trimming took 6 bases from V and 6 from J, leaving 10 bases between them. The germline V gene encodes CDR1 ENHRY and CDR2 SYGVKD. RNA transcripts gave rise to amplified TCR beta CDR3 regions. TCR CDR3 underwent first-round RT-PCR with the HTBI primer set. TCRdb re-derived calls from the multiplex PCR reads in MiXCR, one entry per CDR3 protein. The sample has under 350,000 distinct CDR3 sequences, about 20% seen once. The rearrangement joins TRBV10-3 to TRBJ2-3; D not certain. This TCR came from a woman between 45 and 60 years old with Graves' hyperthyroidism. Material: blood. The CDR3: CAIRPDGDTQYF. CDR3 DNA sequence: TGTGCCATCAGACCGGACGGGGATACGCAGTATTTT.